Below are 31 T cell receptor beta chains sequenced from a single sample in a study of blood T cells in healthy people across ages. A second PCR, run for about 7 to 11 cycles, used a sample-barcoded 5' primer plus a J-beta primer mix. TCRdb processed the 5' RACE reads anew with MiXCR; each CDR3 protein has one entry. Counted here are fewer than 950,000 distinct CDR3 sequences, roughly 50% occurring once; the ten biggest clones make up approximately 40%. The sample taken for sequencing was blood. The receptors were gathered from a man older than 75 in good health.

A few counts support this clonotype. The chain joins TRBV27 to TRBJ2-7; D possibly uses TRBD1 or TRBD2 (5 bases each). CDR1 and CDR2 (germline): MNHEY, SMNVEV (reference sequence). CDR3 length: 15 residues. V lost 6 bases and J lost 1, with 16 bases in between. The CDR3 DNA follows: TGTGCCAGCAGAAAATCCGGGACGGAATCCTACGAGCAGTACTTC. Its protein product is CASRKSGTESYEQYF.

This clonotype was recorded a few times. This chain connects TRBV5-1 to TRBJ2-5; 10 positions match TRBD2. J gave up 4 bases and V 5 bases, and 5 bases lay outside the gene matches. The V gene's germline CDR1 is SGHRS and CDR2 YFSETQ. The CDR3 runs to 14 residues. CDR3 region: CASRSSGRGETQYF. The CDR3 coding sequence is TGCGCCAGCAGGTCTAGCGGGAGAGGAGAGACCCAGTACTTC. The variable domain in full, completed from reference TRBV5-1 and TRBJ2-5, reads KAGVTQTPRYLIKTRGQQVTLSCSPISGHRSVSWYQQTPGQGLQFLFEYFSETQRNKGNFPGRFSGRQFSNSRSEMNVSTLELGDSALYLCASRSSGRGETQYFGPGTRLLVL.

This chain links TRBV4-1 with TRBJ2-5, with TRBD2 identical over 11 bases. With V trimmed by 0 bases and J by 5 bases, 11 bases remained unmatched. The CDR3 is made up of 18 amino acids. Germline assignment: CDR1 MGHRA and CDR2 YSYEKL. The CDR3 region is CASSQEGTSGFMGETQYF. CDR3 coding DNA: TGCGCCAGCAGCCAAGAAGGGACTAGCGGATTCATGGGGGAGACCCAGTACTTC.

J is TRBJ2-5 and V is TRBV4-1, with 9 bases matching TRBD2. This CDR3 is built from 16 residues. Germline V gene sequence: CDR1 MGHRA, CDR2 YSYEKL. With 0 bases clipped from V and 4 bases from J, the junction kept 6 bases outside the gene matches. CDR3 coding DNA: TGCGCCAGCAGCCAAGATCCTGTACTAGCGGGAGAGACCCAGTACTTC. Residues: CASSQDPVLAGETQYF.

This clonotype was seen more than once but under ten times. The chain is built from TRBV20-1 and TRBJ1-5; TRBD1 agrees at 7 bases. Germline CDR1 reads DFQATT; CDR2 reads SNEGSKA (reference sequence). This CDR3 contains 13 residues. The V segment lost 5 bases and the J segment 7 bases; nucleotides outside the gene matches: 8. The CDR3 DNA sequence: TGCAGTGCTCACGCCAGGGGGTTCCAGCCCCAGCATTTT. This sequence encodes CSAHARGFQPQHF.

The chain carries TRBV2 and TRBJ2-5; 7 bases map to TRBD1. The J call may be mistaken, given a closer DNA end match to TRBJ2-7. The CDR3 covers 14 residues. The V gene's germline CDR1 is SNHLY and CDR2 FYNNEI. CDR3 amino acids: CASTLGQGAYEQYF. The CDR3 DNA follows: TGTGCCAGCACCTTGGGCCAGGGGGCCTACGAGCAGTACTTC.

This chain connects TRBV6-6 to TRBJ2-5; 10 bases fit TRBD1. Losses at the gene ends were 7 bases for V and 5 bases for J; bases not matched to a gene: 10. Germline lookup yields CDR1 MNHNY and CDR2 SVGAGI (reference sequence). This CDR3 is 15 amino acids long. This chain's CDR3 is CASNQDRGAVETQYF. Written as DNA, the CDR3 is TGTGCCAGCAACCAGGACAGGGGGGCCGTCGAGACCCAGTACTTC.

Regarding this clonotype: A read error may account for a junction end that differs from germline. The chain uses TRBV24-1 and TRBJ1-5; D gene uncertain. The CDR3 covers 16 residues. CDR1 KGHDR and CDR2 SFDVKD come from the germline V gene. The chain's CDR3 is CATSDPNDGSSQPQHF. The CDR3 DNA follows: TGTGCCACCAGTGATCCCAACGACGGTAGCAGTCAGCCCCAGCATTTT.

The rearrangement links TRBV13 to TRBJ2-7; 11 bases fit TRBD1. Per the germline V gene, CDR1 is PRHDT and CDR2 is FYEKMQ (reference sequence). After removal of 3 bases from V and 1 base from J, the junction contained 11 bases not matched to a gene. This CDR3 contains 18 residues. CDR3 in amino acids: CASSLLGTGGFVSYEQYF. Written as DNA, the CDR3 is TGTGCCAGCAGCTTGCTCGGGACAGGGGGGTTCGTATCCTACGAGCAGTACTTC.

The V and J genes are TRBV29-1 and TRBJ2-4; D uncertain. Germline V gives CDR1 SQVTM, CDR2 ANQGSEA. Trimming shortened V by 0 bases and J by 13 bases, and 22 bases separated the two germline ends. The CDR3 is 15 amino acids. Written as DNA, the CDR3 is TGCAGCGTTGAAGATCGAGCGAGCCTATTCTACGGGCAGTACTTC. Amino acids: CSVEDRASLFYGQYF.

The V gene is TRBV19, the J gene TRBJ2-4; 7 bases align to TRBD1. The CDR3 sequence is 14 residues long. With 3 bases clipped from V and 8 bases from J, the junction kept 7 bases outside the gene matches. The germline V gene encodes CDR1 LNHDA and CDR2 SQIVND (reference sequence). CDR3 protein: CASSMGDSHHIQYF. The CDR3 nucleotides are TGTGCCAGTAGTATGGGGGACAGCCACCACATTCAGTACTTC.

The chain has TRBV20-1 and TRBJ2-5; D is unresolved. Germline values: CDR1 DFQATT, CDR2 SNEGSKA (reference sequence). The ends were cut back, 3 bases at V and 5 bases at J, with 13 bases in the middle. The CDR3 is 13 amino acids. CDR3 region: CSASPGIQETQYF. CDR3 DNA: TGCAGTGCTAGCCCGGGCATCCAGGAGACCCAGTACTTC.

The chain couples TRBV20-1 to TRBJ2-3; TRBD1 or TRBD2 may be the D gene (5 bases each). V lost 7 bases to trimming and J lost 5 bases, with 16 bases between them. Germline values: CDR1 DFQATT, CDR2 SNEGSKA (reference sequence). There are 13 residues in the CDR3. The CDR3 nucleotides are TGCAGTGACGGCACCTCGAGGGGAGATACGCAGTATTTT. It translates to CSDGTSRGDTQYF.

The CDR3 sequence is CSARKGTETQYF. The CDR3 region has the DNA TGCAGTGCTAGAAAGGGGACAGAGACCCAGTACTTC. The chain is built from TRBV20-1 and TRBJ2-5; D assignment may be TRBD1 or TRBD2 (5 bases each). Germline CDR1 DFQATT, CDR2 SNEGSKA (reference sequence). The V end lost 2 bases, the J end lost 4 bases, and 8 bases lay between the germline ends. The CDR3 has 12 amino acids.

As DNA, the CDR3 is TGTGCCAGCAGCTCCAGACAGGGGCGTAGGAACACTGAAGCTTTCTTT. Amino acid sequence: CASSSRQGRRNTEAFF. This sequence joins TRBV7-8 and TRBJ1-1; 8 positions agree with TRBD1. CDR1 is SGHVS and CDR2 is FQNEAQ in the germline V gene. Trimming at V came to 4 bases and at J to 1 base, leaving 8 bases not matched to a gene. The CDR3 runs to 16 residues.

The chain employs TRBV20-1 and TRBJ2-1, with 8 bases identical to TRBD2. The V gene end was trimmed by 5 bases and the J gene end by 0 bases; junction bases not matched to a gene: 15. CDR1 and CDR2 from the germline V gene are DFQATT and SNEGSKA (reference sequence). The CDR3 is 18 residues long. As DNA, the CDR3 is TGCAGTGCTTCCGTCCCCTTAGCGGGACCGAGCTCCTACAATGAGCAGTTCTTC. As protein: CSASVPLAGPSSYNEQFF.

This clonotype was seen a few times. V gene TRBV2 combines with J gene TRBJ2-5, with a weak D call TRBD2 (5 bases). The J call may be faulty, since TRBJ2-7 better matches the DNA end. The CDR3 has 12 residues. Germline CDR1 reads SNHLY; CDR2 reads FYNNEI. CDR3: CASSERGNEQYF. The CDR3 region has the DNA TGTGCCAGCAGTGAAAGAGGGAACGAGCAGTACTTC.

The rearrangement joins TRBV6-5 to TRBJ1-2; D remains unclear. Trimming took off 6 bases at V and 2 bases at J, with 13 bases between the two ends. Germline V gene lookup returns CDR1 MNHEY and CDR2 SVGAGI. The CDR3 totals 14 residues. CDR3 amino acids: CASSPQRENYGYTF. The CDR3 coding sequence is TGTGCCAGCAGCCCCCAAAGGGAGAACTATGGCTACACCTTC.

In regard to this clonotype: A read error may produce the germline difference seen at one junction end. The J gene is TRBJ2-5, the V gene TRBV20-1, with D perhaps assigned TRBD1 or TRBD2 (6 bases each). This CDR3 is 15 amino acids long. CDR1 and CDR2 from the germline V gene are DFQATT and SNEGSKA (reference sequence). The DNA for the CDR3 is TGCAGTGCTAGAGATAGTCAGGGGAGGCAAGGGACCCAGTACTTC. Translating gives CSARDSQGRQGTQYF.

This clonotype was seen a few times. The chain carries TRBV6-2 or TRBV6-3 and TRBJ2-1, with TRBD2 identical over 14 bases. Germline-derived CDR1 and CDR2 are MNHEY and SVGEGT. V shed 6 bases and J 9 bases; nucleotides not matched to a gene: 10. CDR3 size: 16 residues. This CDR3 reads CASRPGLAGVRGEQFF. The CDR3 nucleotides are TGTGCCAGCAGACCGGGACTAGCGGGAGTCAGGGGTGAGCAGTTCTTC.

The genes are TRBV4-2 and TRBJ1-6; TRBD1 matches at 7 bases. Unmatched junction bases numbered 4, after V lost 11 bases and J lost 6 bases. CDR1 and CDR2 from the germline V gene are LGHNA and YNFKEQ. The length of the CDR3 is 12 residues. CDR3 region: CAGGTVNSPLHF. CDR3 DNA: TGTGCCGGGGGGACAGTTAATTCACCCCTCCACTTT.

J is TRBJ2-5 and V is TRBV25-1, with D hard to call. CDR1 is MGHDK and CDR2 is SYGVNS in the germline V gene. The CDR3 consists of 15 residues. V was trimmed by 1 base and J by 4 bases, leaving 13 bases between them. The CDR3 sequence: CASSESGRYGETQYF. CDR3 nucleotide sequence: TGTGCCAGCAGTGAATCGGGCCGGTACGGAGAGACCCAGTACTTC.

This clonotype was detected only a few times. The rearrangement links TRBV6-2 or TRBV6-3 to TRBJ2-1; 8 bases align to TRBD2. The CDR3 totals 11 residues. Germline trimming cut 10 bases from V and 10 bases from J; bases unmatched to any gene: 6. Germline CDR1 and CDR2: MNHEY and SVGEGT. The CDR3 protein is CATYSGGEQFF. The CDR3 DNA reads as TGTGCCACTTATTCGGGGGGGGAGCAGTTCTTC.

The V and J genes are TRBV15 and TRBJ2-1; TRBD2 aligns across 7 bases. There are 15 residues in the CDR3. V lost 3 bases, J lost 1 base, and 3 bases stayed unmatched. CDR1 and CDR2 from the germline V gene are LNHNV and YYDKDF (reference sequence). This CDR3 is CATSRPRGSYNEQFF. Written as DNA, the CDR3 is TGTGCCACCAGCAGGCCGCGGGGGTCCTACAATGAGCAGTTCTTC.

This clonotype was observed a handful of times. The chain links TRBV9 to TRBJ2-7, with 7 bases fitting TRBD1. V shed 3 bases and J 1 base; nucleotides not matched to a gene: 10. Germline values: CDR1 SGDLS, CDR2 YYNGEE. The CDR3 covers 16 residues. CDR3 coding DNA: TGTGCCAGCAGCGATAGATCCGGGACAGCATCCTACGAGCAGTACTTC. This sequence encodes CASSDRSGTASYEQYF. The entire variable domain, with the rest obtained from reference TRBV9 and TRBJ2-7, is as follows: DSGVTQTPKHLITATGQRVTLRCSPRSGDLSVYWYQQSLDQGLQFLIQYYNGEERAKGNILERFSAQQFPDLHSELNLSSLELGDSALYFCASSDRSGTASYEQYFGPGTRLTVT.

This clonotype has more than one count but fewer than ten. The rearrangement joins TRBV29-1 to TRBJ1-1; D not certain. V shed 5 bases and J shed 0 bases, with 10 bases lying between them. There are 13 residues in the CDR3. Germline V gene sequence: CDR1 SQVTM, CDR2 ANQGSEA. The CDR3 protein is CSVSINLNTEAFF. The DNA of the CDR3 is TGCAGCGTTTCAATAAACCTGAACACTGAAGCTTTCTTT.

The rearrangement uses TRBV20-1 and TRBJ1-6, with TRBD1 matching over 11 bases. This CDR3 comprises 16 residues. V lost 3 bases, J lost 7 bases, and 8 bases stayed unmatched. Per germline, CDR1 DFQATT and CDR2 SNEGSKA (reference sequence). The CDR3, as DNA: TGCAGTGCTAGGTCTGGACAGGGGGCTTTCAATTCACCCCTCCACTTT. Its translation is CSARSGQGAFNSPLHF.

In DNA form, the CDR3 reads TGTGCCAGCAGTTCCTCTTTTTTAGAAATGCCCCTCTACAATGAGCAGTTCTTC. It yields the protein CASSSSFLEMPLYNEQFF. The V gene is TRBV6-5, the J gene TRBJ2-1; D is ambiguous. The ends were cut back, 4 bases at V and 3 bases at J, with 22 bases in the middle. Germline CDR1 reads MNHEY; CDR2 reads SVGAGI. CDR3 size: 18 residues.

This clonotype has only a few counts. The chain couples TRBV4-1 to TRBJ2-5, with D uncertain. The CDR3 consists of 14 residues. V was shortened by 2 bases and J by 11 bases, with 18 bases between the two germline ends. The germline CDR1 and CDR2 sequences are MGHRA and YSYEKL. The CDR3 loop is CASSQYVRGSEQYF. Written as DNA, the CDR3 is TGCGCCAGCAGCCAATATGTCAGAGGCAGTGAGCAGTACTTC.

The chain links TRBV24-1 to TRBJ1-2; no firm D call. The germline V gene has CDR1 KGHDR and CDR2 SFDVKD. Trimming cost V 6 bases and J 6 bases, with 7 bases left between them. The CDR3 totals 11 residues. CDR3 bases: TGTGCCACCAGTCGGGGAAATGGCTACACCTTC. It translates to CATSRGNGYTF.

The CDR3 region has the DNA TGTGCCAGCTCACTCCTTAGCGGGAGGGATGAGCAGTTCTTC. It codes for CASSLLSGRDEQFF. This chain uses TRBV18 with TRBJ2-1; 11 bases fit TRBD2. The CDR3 is 14 residues long. With V trimmed by 4 bases and J by 8 bases, 4 bases remained unmatched. The V gene's germline CDR1 is KGHSH and CDR2 LQKENI.